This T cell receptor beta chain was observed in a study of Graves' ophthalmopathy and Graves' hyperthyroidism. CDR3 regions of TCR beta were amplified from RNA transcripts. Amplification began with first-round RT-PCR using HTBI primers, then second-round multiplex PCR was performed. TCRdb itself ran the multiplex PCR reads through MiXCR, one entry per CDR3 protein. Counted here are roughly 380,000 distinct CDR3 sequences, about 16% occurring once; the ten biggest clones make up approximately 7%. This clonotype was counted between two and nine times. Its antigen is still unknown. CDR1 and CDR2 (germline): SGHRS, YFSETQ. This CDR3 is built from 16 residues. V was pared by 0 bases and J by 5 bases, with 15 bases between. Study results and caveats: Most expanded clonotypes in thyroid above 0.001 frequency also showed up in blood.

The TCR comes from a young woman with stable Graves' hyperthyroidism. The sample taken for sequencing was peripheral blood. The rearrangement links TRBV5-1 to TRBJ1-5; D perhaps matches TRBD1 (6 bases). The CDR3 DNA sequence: TGCGCCAGCAGCTTGGGTATTGGGGGGGCCGATCAGCCCCAGCATTTT. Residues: CASSLGIGGADQPQHF.